The sequence of this TCR beta chain was determined in a study of blood T cell repertoires in COVID-19. TCRdb keeps only in-frame clones here, not all; method: immunoSEQ multiplex PCR. Of 91,000 or so clones in the sample, around 80% are singletons; the top ten hold about 7%. The CDR3 length is 14 residues. Trimming cost V 5 bases and J 1 base, with 11 bases left between them. Per germline, CDR1 SGHTA and CDR2 FQGNSA. This TCR came from a man aged 45-65 years with active or convalescent COVID-19. The sequencing sample was made of peripheral blood. The rearrangement joins TRBV7-2 to TRBJ2-5; possible D gene TRBD2, 6 bases. CDR3 sequence: CASSPGGAQETQYF. In DNA, the CDR3 is TGTGCCAGCAGCCCCGGAGGGGCCCAAGAGACCCAGTACTTC. Looking up the rest from reference TRBV7-2 and TRBJ2-5 gives the full variable domain: GAGVSQSPSNKVTEKGKDVELRCDPISGHTALYWYRQSLGQGLEFLIYFQGNSAPDKSGLPSDRFSAERTGGSVSTLTIQRTQQEDSAVYLCASSPGGAQETQYFGPGTRLLVL.